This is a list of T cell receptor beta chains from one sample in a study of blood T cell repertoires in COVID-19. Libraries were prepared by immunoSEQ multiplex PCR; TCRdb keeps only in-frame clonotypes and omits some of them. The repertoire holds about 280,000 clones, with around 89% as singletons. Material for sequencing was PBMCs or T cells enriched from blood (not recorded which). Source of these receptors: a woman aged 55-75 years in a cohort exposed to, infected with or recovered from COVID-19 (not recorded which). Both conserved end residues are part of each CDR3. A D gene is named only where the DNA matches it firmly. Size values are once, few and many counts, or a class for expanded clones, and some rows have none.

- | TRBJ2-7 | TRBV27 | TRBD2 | CASSPPPGLGIYEQYF | TGTGCCAGCAGTCCCCCTCCGGGACTAGGGATCTACGAGCAGTACTTC
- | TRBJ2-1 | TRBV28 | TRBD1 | CASRTGNNEQFF | TGTGCCAGCCGGACAGGAAACAATGAGCAGTTCTTC
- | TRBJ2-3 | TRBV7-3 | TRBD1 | CASSETGTGEDTQYF | TGTGCCAGCAGCGAAACCGGGACAGGGGAGGATACGCAGTATTTT
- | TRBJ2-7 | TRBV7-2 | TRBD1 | CASSLGGTAAQYEQYF | TGTGCCAGCAGCTTAGGGGGGACAGCGGCACAATACGAGCAGTACTTC
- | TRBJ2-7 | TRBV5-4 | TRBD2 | CASSRQMLAGNYEQYF | TGTGCCAGCAGCCGACAAATGCTAGCGGGGAACTACGAGCAGTACTTC
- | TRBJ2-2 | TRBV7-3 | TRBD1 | CASSYGQGRGGELFF | TGTGCCAGCAGCTACGGACAGGGAAGGGGCGGGGAGCTGTTTTTT
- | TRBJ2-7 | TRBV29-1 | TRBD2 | CSVYTSDSYEQYF | TGCAGCGTATATACTAGCGACTCCTACGAGCAGTACTTC
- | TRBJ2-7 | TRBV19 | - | CASLAGDPPYEQYF | TGTGCCAGTTTAGCAGGGGATCCTCCATACGAGCAGTACTTC
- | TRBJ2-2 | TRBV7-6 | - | CASSPLTGELFF | TGTGCCAGCAGCCCACTCACCGGGGAGCTGTTTTTT
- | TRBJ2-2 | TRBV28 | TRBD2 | CASTPGGGRTGELFF | TGTGCCAGCACCCCTGGGGGGGGACGCACCGGGGAGCTGTTTTTT
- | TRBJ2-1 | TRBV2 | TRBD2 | CASSESAAGVAKPFF | TGTGCCAGCAGTGAATCGGCAGCGGGAGTAGCGAAGCCGTTCTTC
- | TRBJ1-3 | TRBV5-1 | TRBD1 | CASSLQGAFGNTIYF | TGCGCCAGCAGCTTACAGGGGGCTTTTGGAAACACCATATATTTT
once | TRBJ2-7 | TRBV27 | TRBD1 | CASRTGGGRYEQYF | TGTGCCAGCCGAACAGGGGGAGGTCGCTACGAGCAGTACTTC
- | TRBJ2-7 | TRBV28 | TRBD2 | CASSLAGTSGSSYEQYF | TGTGCCAGCAGTTTAGCTGGGACTAGCGGGAGTTCGTACGAGCAGTACTTC
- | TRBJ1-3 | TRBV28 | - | CATRDHGSGNTIYF | TGTGCCACTCGGGATCACGGCTCTGGAAACACCATATATTTT
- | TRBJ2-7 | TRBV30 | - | CAWSTGYEQYF | TGTGCCTGGAGTACGGGCTACGAGCAGTACTTC
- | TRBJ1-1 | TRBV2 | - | CASTISGLRGNTEAFF | TGTGCCAGCACCATTTCCGGACTCAGGGGAAACACTGAAGCTTTCTTT
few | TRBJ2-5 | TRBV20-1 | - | CSATDQETQYF | TGCAGTGCTACAGACCAAGAGACCCAGTACTTC
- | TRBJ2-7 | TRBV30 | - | CAWQGNYEQYF | TGTGCCTGGCAGGGGAACTACGAGCAGTACTTC
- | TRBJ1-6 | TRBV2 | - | CASMGRGPSNSPLHF | TGTGCCAGCATGGGCAGGGGTCCTTCTAATTCACCCCTCCACTTT
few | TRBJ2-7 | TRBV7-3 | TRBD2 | CASRETSGSEQYF | TGTGCCAGCAGGGAGACTAGCGGGAGCGAGCAGTACTTC
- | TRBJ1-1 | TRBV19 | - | CASTWTETNTEAFF | TGTGCCAGTACCTGGACAGAAACGAACACTGAAGCTTTCTTT
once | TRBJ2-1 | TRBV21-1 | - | CASSKNPRTVYNEQFF | TGTGCCAGCAGCAAAAACCCCCGGACAGTCTACAATGAGCAGTTCTTC
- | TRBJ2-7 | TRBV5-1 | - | CASSLDLVRTYEQYF | TGCGCCAGCAGCTTGGACTTGGTCAGGACCTACGAGCAGTACTTC
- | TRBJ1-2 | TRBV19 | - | CASSSAVYGYTF | TGTGCCAGTAGTAGTGCGGTCTATGGCTACACCTTC